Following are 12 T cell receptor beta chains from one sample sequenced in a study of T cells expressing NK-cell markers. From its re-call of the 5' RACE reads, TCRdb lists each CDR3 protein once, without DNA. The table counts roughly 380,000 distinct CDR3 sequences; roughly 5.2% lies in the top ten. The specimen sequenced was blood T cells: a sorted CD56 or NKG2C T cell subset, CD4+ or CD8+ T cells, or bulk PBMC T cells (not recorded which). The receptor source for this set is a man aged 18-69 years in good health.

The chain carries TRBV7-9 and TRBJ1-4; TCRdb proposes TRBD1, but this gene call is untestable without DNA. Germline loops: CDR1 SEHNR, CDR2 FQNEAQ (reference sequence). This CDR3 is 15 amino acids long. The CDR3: CASSAPTGVGEKLFF.

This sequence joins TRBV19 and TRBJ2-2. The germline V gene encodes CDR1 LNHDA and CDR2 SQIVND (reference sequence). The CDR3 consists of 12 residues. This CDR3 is CASSISPGALFF.

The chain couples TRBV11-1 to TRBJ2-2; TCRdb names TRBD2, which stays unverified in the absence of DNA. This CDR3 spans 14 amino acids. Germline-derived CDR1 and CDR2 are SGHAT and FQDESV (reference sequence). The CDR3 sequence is CASSLWRESGELFF.

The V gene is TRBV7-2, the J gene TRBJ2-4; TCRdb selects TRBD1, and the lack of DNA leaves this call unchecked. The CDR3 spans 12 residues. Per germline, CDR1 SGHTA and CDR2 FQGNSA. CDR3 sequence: CASSSGVDIQYF.

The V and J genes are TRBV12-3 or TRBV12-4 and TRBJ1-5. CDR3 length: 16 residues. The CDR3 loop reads CASRARGGAAAQPQHF.

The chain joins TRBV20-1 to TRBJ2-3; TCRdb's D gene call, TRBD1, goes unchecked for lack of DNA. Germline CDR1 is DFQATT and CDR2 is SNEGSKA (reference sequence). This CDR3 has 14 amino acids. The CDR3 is CSAPRQPGTDTQYF.

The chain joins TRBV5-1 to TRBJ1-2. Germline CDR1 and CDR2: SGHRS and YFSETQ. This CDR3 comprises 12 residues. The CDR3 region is CASRGSSYGYTF.

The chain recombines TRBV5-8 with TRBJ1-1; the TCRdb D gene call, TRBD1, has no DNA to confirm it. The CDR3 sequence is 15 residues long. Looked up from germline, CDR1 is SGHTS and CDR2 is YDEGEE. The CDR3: CASSLRQGGWTEAFF.

The CDR3 sequence: CASSLAGLAEELFF. The chain carries TRBV5-1 and TRBJ2-2. The germline gives CDR1 SGHRS, CDR2 YFSETQ. The CDR3 has 14 residues.

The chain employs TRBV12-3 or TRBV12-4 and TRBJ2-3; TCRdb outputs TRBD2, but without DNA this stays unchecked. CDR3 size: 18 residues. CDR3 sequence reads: CASSLSGLAGGSTDTQYF.

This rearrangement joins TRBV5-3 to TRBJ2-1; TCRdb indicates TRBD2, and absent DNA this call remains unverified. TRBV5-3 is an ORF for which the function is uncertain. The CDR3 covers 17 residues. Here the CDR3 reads CASYRGGLGSSYNEQFF.

The CDR3 loop is CSARVVAGPDNSPLHF. The chain links TRBV20-1 to TRBJ1-6. The CDR3 is 16 amino acids. CDR1 is DFQATT, CDR2 SNEGSKA, per germline (reference sequence).